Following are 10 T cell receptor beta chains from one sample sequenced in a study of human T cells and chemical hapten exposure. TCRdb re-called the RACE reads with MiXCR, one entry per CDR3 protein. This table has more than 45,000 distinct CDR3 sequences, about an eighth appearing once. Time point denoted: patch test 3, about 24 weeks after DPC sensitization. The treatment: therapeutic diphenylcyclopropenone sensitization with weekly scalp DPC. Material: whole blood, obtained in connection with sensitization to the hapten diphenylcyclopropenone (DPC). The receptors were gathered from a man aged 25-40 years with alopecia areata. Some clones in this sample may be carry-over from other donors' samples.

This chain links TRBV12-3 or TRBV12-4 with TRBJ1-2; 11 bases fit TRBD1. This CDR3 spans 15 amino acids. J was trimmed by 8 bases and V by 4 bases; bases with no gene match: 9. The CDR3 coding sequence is TGTGCCAGCAGTTCCCGGGACAGGGGGTTTTTCGGCTACACCTTC. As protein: CASSSRDRGFFGYTF.

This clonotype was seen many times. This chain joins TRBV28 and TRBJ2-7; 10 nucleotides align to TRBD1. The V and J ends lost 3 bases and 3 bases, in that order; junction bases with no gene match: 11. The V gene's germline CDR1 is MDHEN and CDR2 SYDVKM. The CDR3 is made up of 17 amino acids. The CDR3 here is CASSFSRDRGVRYEQYF. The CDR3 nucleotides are TGTGCCAGCAGTTTTTCAAGGGACAGGGGTGTTCGCTACGAGCAGTACTTC.

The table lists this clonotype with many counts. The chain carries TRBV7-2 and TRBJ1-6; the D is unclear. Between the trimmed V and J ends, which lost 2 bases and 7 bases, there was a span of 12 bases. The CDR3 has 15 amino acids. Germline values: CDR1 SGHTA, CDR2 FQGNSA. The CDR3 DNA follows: TGTGCCAGCAGCTTATATTTGTACTCAAATTCACCCCTCCACTTT. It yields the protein CASSLYLYSNSPLHF.

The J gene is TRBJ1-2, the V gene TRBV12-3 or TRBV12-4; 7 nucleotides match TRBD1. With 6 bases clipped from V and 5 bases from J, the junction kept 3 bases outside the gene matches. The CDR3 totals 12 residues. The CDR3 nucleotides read TGTGCCAGCAGGATGACAGGGTATGGCTACACCTTC. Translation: CASRMTGYGYTF.

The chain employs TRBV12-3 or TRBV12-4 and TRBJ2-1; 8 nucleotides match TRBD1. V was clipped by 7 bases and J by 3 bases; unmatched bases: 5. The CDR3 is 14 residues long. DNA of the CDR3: TGTGCCAGCATCGGGACAGGAGTCTACAATGAGCAGTTCTTC. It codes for CASIGTGVYNEQFF.

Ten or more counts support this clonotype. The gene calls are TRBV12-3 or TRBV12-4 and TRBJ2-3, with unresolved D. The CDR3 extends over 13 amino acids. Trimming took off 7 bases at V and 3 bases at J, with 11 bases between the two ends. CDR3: CASTRTVTDTQYF. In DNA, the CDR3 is TGTGCCAGCACTCGAACAGTTACAGATACGCAGTATTTT.

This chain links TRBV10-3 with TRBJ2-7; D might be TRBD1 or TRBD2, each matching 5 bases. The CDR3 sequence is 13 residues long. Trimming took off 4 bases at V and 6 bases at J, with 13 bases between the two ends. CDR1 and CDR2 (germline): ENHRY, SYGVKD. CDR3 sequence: CAISGPLGVEQYF. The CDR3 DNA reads TGTGCCATCAGTGGCCCCCTGGGGGTCGAGCAGTACTTC.

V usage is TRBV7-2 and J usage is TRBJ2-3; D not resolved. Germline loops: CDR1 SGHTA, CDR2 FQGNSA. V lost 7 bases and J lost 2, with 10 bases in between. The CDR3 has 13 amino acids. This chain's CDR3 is CASTPRDTDTQYF. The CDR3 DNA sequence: TGTGCCAGCACCCCCCGAGACACAGATACGCAGTATTTT.

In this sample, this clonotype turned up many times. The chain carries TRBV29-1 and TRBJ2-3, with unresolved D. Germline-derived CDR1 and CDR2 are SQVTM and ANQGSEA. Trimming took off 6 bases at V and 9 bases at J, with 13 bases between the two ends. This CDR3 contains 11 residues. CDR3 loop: CSVMRVDTQYF. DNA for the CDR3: TGCAGCGTCATGAGAGTGGACACGCAGTATTTT.

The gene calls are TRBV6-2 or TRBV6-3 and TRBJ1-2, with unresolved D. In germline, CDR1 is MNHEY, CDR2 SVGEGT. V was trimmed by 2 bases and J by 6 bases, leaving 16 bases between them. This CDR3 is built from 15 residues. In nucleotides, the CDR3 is TGTGCCAGCAGTTACCGAGCCAGCGCAGCGAATGGCTACACCTTC. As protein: CASSYRASAANGYTF.